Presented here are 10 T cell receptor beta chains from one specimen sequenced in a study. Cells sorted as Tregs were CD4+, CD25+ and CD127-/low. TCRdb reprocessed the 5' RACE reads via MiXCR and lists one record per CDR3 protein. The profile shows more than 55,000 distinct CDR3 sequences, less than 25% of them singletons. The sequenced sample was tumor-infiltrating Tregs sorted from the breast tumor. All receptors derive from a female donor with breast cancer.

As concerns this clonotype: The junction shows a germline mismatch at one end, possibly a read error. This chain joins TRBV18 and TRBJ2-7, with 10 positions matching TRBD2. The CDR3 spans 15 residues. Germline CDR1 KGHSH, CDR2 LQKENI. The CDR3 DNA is TGTGCCAGCTCACCTAGAACTAGCGGGGCGTACGAGCGGTACTTC. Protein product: CASSPRTSGAYERYF.

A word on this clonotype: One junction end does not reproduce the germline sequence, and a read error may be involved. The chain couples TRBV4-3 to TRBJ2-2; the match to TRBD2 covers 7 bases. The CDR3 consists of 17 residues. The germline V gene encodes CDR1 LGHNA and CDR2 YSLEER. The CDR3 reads CASSQDPSGANTGELSF. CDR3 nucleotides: TGCGCCAGCAGCCAAGATCCCAGCGGGGCGAACACCGGGGAGCTGTCTTTT.

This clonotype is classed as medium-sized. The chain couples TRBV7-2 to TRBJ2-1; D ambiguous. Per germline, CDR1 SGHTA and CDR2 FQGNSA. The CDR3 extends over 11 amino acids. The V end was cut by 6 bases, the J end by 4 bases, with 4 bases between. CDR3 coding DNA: TGTGCCAGCAGTAGGTACAATGAGCAGTTCTTC. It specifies CASSRYNEQFF.

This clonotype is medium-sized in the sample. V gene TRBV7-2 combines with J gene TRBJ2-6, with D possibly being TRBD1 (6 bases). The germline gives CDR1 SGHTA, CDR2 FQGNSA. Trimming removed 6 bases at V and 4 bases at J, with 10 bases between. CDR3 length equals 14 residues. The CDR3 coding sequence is TGTGCCAGCAGTCCCCAGGGGGGGGCCAACGTCCTGACTTTC. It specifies CASSPQGGANVLTF.

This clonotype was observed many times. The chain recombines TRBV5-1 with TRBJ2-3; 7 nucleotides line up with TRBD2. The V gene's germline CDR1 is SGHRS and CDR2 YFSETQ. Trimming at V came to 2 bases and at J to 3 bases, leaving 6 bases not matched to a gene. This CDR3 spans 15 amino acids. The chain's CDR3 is CASSLSRTRTDTQYF. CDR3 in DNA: TGCGCCAGCAGCTTATCTAGGACTAGGACAGATACGCAGTATTTT.

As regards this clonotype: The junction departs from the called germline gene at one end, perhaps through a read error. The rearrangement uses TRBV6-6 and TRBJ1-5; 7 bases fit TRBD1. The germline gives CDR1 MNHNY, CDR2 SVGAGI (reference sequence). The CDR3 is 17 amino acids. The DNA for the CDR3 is TGTGCCAGCATTTACCGTAGGGACAGCCTGGGGGTTCAGCCCCAGCATTTT. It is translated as CASIYRRDSLGVQPQHF.

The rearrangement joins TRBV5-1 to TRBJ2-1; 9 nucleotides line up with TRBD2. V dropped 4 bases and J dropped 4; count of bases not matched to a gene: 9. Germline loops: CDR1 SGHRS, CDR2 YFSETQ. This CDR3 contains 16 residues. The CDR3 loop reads CASSPPTSGIYNEQFF. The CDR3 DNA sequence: TGCGCCAGCAGCCCACCGACTAGCGGAATATACAATGAGCAGTTCTTC.

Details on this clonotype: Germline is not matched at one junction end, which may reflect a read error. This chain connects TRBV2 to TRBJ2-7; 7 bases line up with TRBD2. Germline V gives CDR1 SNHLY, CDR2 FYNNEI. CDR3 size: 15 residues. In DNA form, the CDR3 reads TGTGCCAGCAGTGATCGGACTAGGAACGCCTACAAGCAGTACTTC. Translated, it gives CASSDRTRNAYKQYF.

CDR3 DNA sequence: TGTGCCAGCAGCCAGGGGGCTAGCGCTTCCAGGAGCTCCTACAATGAGCAGTTCTTC. Protein product: CASSQGASASRSSYNEQFF. This chain connects TRBV3-1 to TRBJ2-1; D is perhaps TRBD1 or TRBD2 (6 bases each). This CDR3 contains 19 residues. Per the germline V gene, CDR1 is LGHDT and CDR2 is YNNKEL (reference sequence). With 3 bases removed from V and 0 bases from J, the gap between germline ends came to 21 bases.

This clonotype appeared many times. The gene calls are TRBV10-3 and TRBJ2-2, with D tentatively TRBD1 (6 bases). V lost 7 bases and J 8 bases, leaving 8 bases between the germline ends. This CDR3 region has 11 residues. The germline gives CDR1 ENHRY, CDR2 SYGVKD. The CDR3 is CAIKGEGELFF. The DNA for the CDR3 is TGTGCCATCAAGGGGGAAGGGGAGCTGTTTTTT.